This T cell receptor beta chain was identified during a study of blood T cell repertoires in COVID-19. Authors' methods: Quantification of nucleated cells was approximated via reference gene primer amplification. Repertoires were generated with immunoSEQ multiplex PCR, while TCRdb's copy carries only in-frame clones and drops some. That table gives V, J and clone size, and the DNA gave D and trimming. The sample includes around 300,000 clones, 70% to 90% of them seen just once. This TCR derives from a woman under 40 with active or convalescent COVID-19. The sample was peripheral blood.

DNA for the CDR3: TGTGCCAGCAGCGCCCGACAGGGGGATGAAAAACTGTTTTTT. This translates into CASSARQGDEKLFF. V gene TRBV9 combines with J gene TRBJ1-4; TRBD1 aligns across 9 bases. Per the germline V gene, CDR1 is SGDLS and CDR2 is YYNGEE. This CDR3 comprises 14 residues. V shed 3 bases and J 6 bases; nucleotides not matched to a gene: 3.